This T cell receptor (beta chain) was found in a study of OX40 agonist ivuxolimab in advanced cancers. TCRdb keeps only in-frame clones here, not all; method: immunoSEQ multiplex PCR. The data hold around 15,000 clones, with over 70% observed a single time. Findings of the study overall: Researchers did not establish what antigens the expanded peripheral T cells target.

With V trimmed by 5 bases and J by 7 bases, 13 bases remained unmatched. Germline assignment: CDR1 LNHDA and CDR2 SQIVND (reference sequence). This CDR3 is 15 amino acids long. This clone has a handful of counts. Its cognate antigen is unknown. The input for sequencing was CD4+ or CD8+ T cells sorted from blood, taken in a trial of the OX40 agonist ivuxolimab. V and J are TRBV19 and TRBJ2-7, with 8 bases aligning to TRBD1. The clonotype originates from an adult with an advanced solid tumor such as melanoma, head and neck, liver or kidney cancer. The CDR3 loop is CASSSGQGILKEQYF. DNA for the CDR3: TGTGCCAGTAGTTCCGGACAGGGTATCCTAAAAGAGCAGTACTTC.